These 27 T cell receptor beta chains came from one sample sequenced in a study of cytomegalovirus exposure and HLA in healthy donors. Both 60 Vbeta primers and 13 Jbeta primers went into the PCR. Data came from immunoSEQ multiplex PCR; TCRdb stores just in-frame clones and leaves some out. Listed are about 140,000 clones; less than 3.5% falls within the top ten. The sequencing sample was made of PBMCs. These TCRs come from a man aged 35 to 55 in good health and CMV-seronegative.

The chain joins TRBV5-4 to TRBJ2-7; 9 positions agree with TRBD2. CDR3 size: 17 residues. Germline CDR1 SGHNT, CDR2 YYREEE (reference sequence). J gave up 2 bases and V 5 bases, and 14 bases lay outside the gene matches. The CDR3 protein is CASRNWASGVPTYEQYF. The CDR3 bases are TGTGCCAGCAGGAATTGGGCTAGCGGGGTTCCCACCTACGAGCAGTACTTC.

The chain recombines TRBV18 with TRBJ1-1; 7 nucleotides agree with TRBD1. This CDR3 comprises 15 residues. The J segment lost 3 bases and the V segment lost 4 bases, leaving 8 bases of the junction unmatched. Looked up from germline, CDR1 is KGHSH and CDR2 is LQKENI. The CDR3 DNA reads TGTGCCAGCTCACAAACAGGGGCGAGGGACACTGAAGCTTTCTTT. Translating gives CASSQTGARDTEAFF. The entire variable domain, with the rest obtained from reference TRBV18 and TRBJ1-1, is as follows: NAGVMQNPRHLVRRRGQEARLRCSPMKGHSHVYWYRQLPEEGLKFMVYLQKENIIDESGMPKERFSAEFPKEGPSILRIQQVVRGDSAAYFCASSQTGARDTEAFFGQGTRLTVV.

The gene calls are TRBV7-2 and TRBJ2-2, with 8 nucleotides matching TRBD2. This CDR3 is 16 amino acids long. Germline-derived CDR1 and CDR2 are SGHTA and FQGNSA. The trim removed 7 bases at V and 5 bases at J, leaving 12 bases unmatched. CDR3 residues: CASINSGAEGTGELFF. The CDR3 coding sequence is TGTGCCAGCATCAATAGCGGGGCTGAGGGGACCGGGGAGCTGTTTTTT.

The chain combines TRBV9 with TRBJ2-2; 9 bases match TRBD2. Germline V gives CDR1 SGDLS, CDR2 YYNGEE. After removal of 0 bases from V and 3 bases from J, the junction contained 3 bases not matched to a gene. CDR3 size: 16 residues. CDR3 sequence (DNA): TGTGCCAGCAGCGTAGCTATAGCGGGGGACACCGGGGAGCTGTTTTTT. Translation: CASSVAIAGDTGELFF.

The gene calls are TRBV19 and TRBJ1-5; D unresolved. V was pared by 4 bases and J by 5 bases, with 6 bases between. The CDR3 runs to 12 residues. Germline CDR1 reads LNHDA; CDR2 reads SQIVND (reference sequence). DNA of the CDR3: TGTGCCAGTAGTACAGGCCATCAGCCCCAGCATTTT. It encodes CASSTGHQPQHF.

This sequence joins TRBV29-1 and TRBJ1-2, with TRBD1 as a possible D gene (5 bases). V was cut by 4 bases and J by 6 bases, with 15 bases left in between. The length of the CDR3 is 13 residues. CDR1 and CDR2 (germline): SQVTM, ANQGSEA. The CDR3 bases are TGCAGCGTTGCGGGGGGAAAATCTGATGGCTACACCTTC. Translated: CSVAGGKSDGYTF.

The chain employs TRBV5-5 and TRBJ1-3; D may be TRBD1 (6 bases). Trimming took off 0 bases at V and 0 bases at J, with 16 bases between the two ends. Germline CDR1 reads SGHKS; CDR2 reads YYEKEE (reference sequence). The CDR3 runs to 18 residues. The CDR3, as DNA: TGTGCCAGCAGCTTGGTAGCCGACAGGTCCTTCTCTGGAAACACCATATATTTT. It yields the protein CASSLVADRSFSGNTIYF.

The J gene is TRBJ2-3, the V gene TRBV5-4, with 8 bases fitting TRBD2. Unmatched junction bases numbered 7, after V lost 4 bases and J lost 3 bases. This CDR3 has 15 amino acids. Germline loops: CDR1 SGHNT, CDR2 YYREEE (reference sequence). The CDR3 DNA reads TGTGCCAGCAGCGGAGCGGGGGAAAAGACAGATACGCAGTATTTT. This translates into CASSGAGEKTDTQYF.

This rearrangement joins TRBV5-6 to TRBJ2-7, with TRBD1 identical over 9 bases. The CDR3 extends over 13 amino acids. Germline CDR1 and CDR2: SGHDT and YYEEEE. V shed 0 bases and J 7 bases; nucleotides not matched to a gene: 2. The CDR3 DNA is TGTGCCAGCAGCTTGGACAGGGGGCTTGAGCAGTACTTC. Translation: CASSLDRGLEQYF.

Comments on this clone: Relative to the germline gene, one junction end is altered; a read error may explain this. The identical CDR3 is also encoded by other nucleotide sequences in the sample. The chain couples TRBV18 to TRBJ1-1, with D possibly matching TRBD1 (6 bases). Germline assignment: CDR1 KGHSH and CDR2 LQKENI. This CDR3 contains 14 residues. DNA for the CDR3: TGTGCCAGCTCCCCCAATGGACAGAACACCGAAGCTTTCTTT. It encodes CASSPNGQNTEAFF.

This sequence joins TRBV7-3 and TRBJ2-2, with a weak D call TRBD2 (5 bases). CDR1 SGHTA and CDR2 FQGTGA come from the germline V gene. The CDR3 is made up of 15 amino acids. V gave up 2 bases and J gave up 4 bases, with 11 bases separating them. CDR3 sequence (DNA): TGTGCCAGCAGCTTAGGAGGAAGAGGCACCGGGGAGCTGTTTTTT. Protein product: CASSLGGRGTGELFF.

The CDR3 sequence: CASSLEWGGGYEQYF. CDR3 coding DNA: TGTGCCAGCAGCTTAGAATGGGGGGGAGGCTACGAGCAGTACTTC. The rearrangement uses TRBV5-5 and TRBJ2-7, with 7 nucleotides matching TRBD2. The length of the CDR3 is 15 residues. With 2 bases clipped from V and 3 bases from J, the junction kept 8 bases outside the gene matches. Germline V gives CDR1 SGHKS, CDR2 YYEKEE (reference sequence).

The chain joins TRBV29-1 to TRBJ2-7; 12 bases line up with TRBD1. Germline lookup yields CDR1 SQVTM and CDR2 ANQGSEA. V lost 6 bases to trimming and J lost 4 bases; unmatched junction nucleotides: 10. The CDR3 sequence is 15 residues long. As DNA, the CDR3 is TGCAGCGTGGGGACAGGGGGCCCCGAGGGGTACGAGCAGTACTTC. The encoded protein is CSVGTGGPEGYEQYF.

The V gene is TRBV7-6, the J gene TRBJ2-7; 9 nucleotides line up with TRBD1. CDR1 SGHVS and CDR2 FNYEAQ come from the germline V gene. The V gene end was trimmed by 5 bases and the J gene end by 0 bases; junction bases not matched to a gene: 5. This CDR3 region has 15 residues. As DNA, the CDR3 is TGTGCCAGCAGCCCCCGGGGACAGGGCTCCTACGAGCAGTACTTC. It yields the protein CASSPRGQGSYEQYF.

The chain links TRBV4-3 to TRBJ1-1; D is unresolved. Per germline, CDR1 LGHNA and CDR2 YSLEER. The CDR3 contains 15 residues. V lost 4 bases, J lost 0 bases, and 12 bases lay in between. The CDR3 loop is CASSPTSVMNTEAFF. CDR3 nucleotides: TGCGCCAGCAGCCCCACTTCTGTAATGAACACTGAAGCTTTCTTT.

The chain combines TRBV7-3 with TRBJ2-5; TRBD1 aligns across 10 bases. The CDR3 is 13 amino acids. J was trimmed by 14 bases and V by 4 bases; bases with no gene match: 10. Germline assignment: CDR1 SGHTA and CDR2 FQGTGA. The CDR3 here is CASSYPDRGKIYF. CDR3 coding DNA: TGTGCCAGCAGCTACCCGGACAGGGGGAAAATATACTTC. The full variable domain, in which reference TRBV7-3 and TRBJ2-5 provide the parts outside the CDR3, is GAGVSQTPSNKVTEKGKYVELRCDPISGHTALYWYRQSLGQGPEFLIYFQGTGAADDSGLPNDRFFAVRPEGSVSTLKIQRTERGDSAVYLCASSYPDRGKIYFGPGTRLLVL.

The rearrangement joins TRBV4-1 to TRBJ2-1, with TRBD2 matching over 11 bases. The germline gives CDR1 MGHRA, CDR2 YSYEKL. This CDR3 is built from 15 residues. V was pared by 2 bases and J by 4 bases, with 1 base of the junction left unmatched. The CDR3 DNA reads TGCGCCAGCAGCCAACTAGCGGGGGGTTACAATGAGCAGTTCTTC. Translation: CASSQLAGGYNEQFF.

This sequence joins TRBV7-3 and TRBJ1-2, with D maybe TRBD1 (5 bases). CDR3 length: 16 residues. V lost 4 bases and J 4 bases, leaving 19 bases between the germline ends. Germline CDR1 is SGHTA and CDR2 is FQGTGA. The CDR3 region has the DNA TGTGCCAGCAGCTCTTCCTCCAACGGGGGGGGCTATGGCTACACCTTC. Translation: CASSSSSNGGGYGYTF.

V and J are TRBV2 and TRBJ1-5; 9 nucleotides match TRBD1. The CDR3 extends over 18 amino acids. The J segment lost 0 bases and the V segment lost 7 bases, leaving 13 bases of the junction unmatched. Germline CDR1 and CDR2: SNHLY and FYNNEI. This CDR3 is CASKELTGGDDSNQPQHF. The CDR3 nucleotides read TGTGCCAGCAAGGAACTGACAGGGGGTGATGATAGCAATCAGCCCCAGCATTTT.

The chain couples TRBV15 to TRBJ2-1, with D possibly matching TRBD2 (5 bases). With 1 base removed from V and 6 bases from J, the gap between germline ends came to 7 bases. This CDR3 contains 13 residues. The V gene's germline CDR1 is LNHNV and CDR2 YYDKDF (reference sequence). The CDR3 DNA is TGTGCCACCAGCAGAGCCCGGGGCAATGAGCAGTTCTTC. This codes for CATSRARGNEQFF.

In DNA form, the CDR3 reads TGTGCCAGCCCCGCAGGATCCCTCTCTGGAAACACCATATATTTT. Translated: CASPAGSLSGNTIYF. This rearrangement joins TRBV6-1 to TRBJ1-3; no definite D call. There are 15 residues in the CDR3. The V end lost 8 bases, the J end lost 0 bases, and 14 bases lay between the germline ends. Per germline, CDR1 MNHNS and CDR2 SASEGT.

The chain couples TRBV5-1 to TRBJ2-5, with TRBD1 identical over 7 bases. Germline V gives CDR1 SGHRS, CDR2 YFSETQ. The V and J ends lost 4 bases and 3 bases, in that order; junction bases with no gene match: 6. The CDR3 length is 14 residues. CDR3 bases: TGCGCCAGCAGCCCAGGGGGAGTAAAAGAGACCCAGTACTTC. Its protein product is CASSPGGVKETQYF.

V usage is TRBV7-8 and J usage is TRBJ2-2, with D unclear. CDR1 and CDR2 (germline): SGHVS, FQNEAQ. V lost 3 bases to trimming and J lost 1 base, with 9 bases between them. This CDR3 is built from 15 residues. CDR3 coding DNA: TGTGCCAGCAGCTTGGTACTAATGAACACCGGGGAGCTGTTTTTT. Its protein product is CASSLVLMNTGELFF.

The genes are TRBV2 and TRBJ1-5; perhaps TRBD1 as D (6 bases). The germline V and J ends were trimmed by 6 bases and 4 bases, with 16 bases remaining between them. CDR3 length: 15 residues. Germline V gives CDR1 SNHLY, CDR2 FYNNEI. The CDR3 loop is CASRKGDISNQPQHF. The CDR3 nucleotides read TGTGCCAGCAGGAAGGGGGACATATCTAATCAGCCCCAGCATTTT. The variable domain in full, completed from reference TRBV2 and TRBJ1-5, reads EPEVTQTPSHQVTQMGQEVILRCVPISNHLYFYWYRQILGQKVEFLVSFYNNEISEKSEIFDDQFSVERPDGSNFTLKIRSTKLEDSAMYFCASRKGDISNQPQHFGDGTRLSIL.

This sequence joins TRBV5-4 and TRBJ2-5, with TRBD2 identical over 16 bases. This CDR3 is built from 17 residues. The V segment lost 2 bases and the J segment 5 bases; nucleotides outside the gene matches: 6. Germline-derived CDR1 and CDR2 are SGHNT and YYREEE (reference sequence). The DNA for the CDR3 is TGTGCCAGCAGCTTAGGGACTAGCGGGGGGGCTGGGGAGACCCAGTACTTC. Amino acids: CASSLGTSGGAGETQYF.

The J gene is TRBJ2-2, the V gene TRBV18; weak D call: TRBD2 (6 bases). This CDR3 spans 14 amino acids. V lost 3 bases and J lost 6, with 11 bases in between. The germline gives CDR1 KGHSH, CDR2 LQKENI. The CDR3 sequence: CASSPGGTAGELFF. CDR3 DNA: TGTGCCAGCTCACCTGGCGGGACGGCCGGGGAGCTGTTTTTT. Combining the CDR3 with reference TRBV18 and TRBJ2-2 gives the whole variable domain NAGVMQNPRHLVRRRGQEARLRCSPMKGHSHVYWYRQLPEEGLKFMVYLQKENIIDESGMPKERFSAEFPKEGPSILRIQQVVRGDSAAYFCASSPGGTAGELFFGEGSRLTVL.

The chain couples TRBV4-1 to TRBJ1-5; weak D call: TRBD1 (5 bases). V gave up 1 base and J gave up 9 bases, with 13 bases separating them. The CDR3 has 14 residues. Germline CDR1 is MGHRA and CDR2 is YSYEKL. In DNA, the CDR3 is TGCGCCAGCAGCCAAGGGCTAGGGGTAGGGCCCCAGCATTTT. It encodes CASSQGLGVGPQHF.